These 15 T cell receptor beta chains share one sample of origin, sequenced in a study of CD8+ T cells in alopecia areata. Isolated RNA was reverse transcribed into cDNA used as the sequencing template. Sequencing used immunoSEQ multiplex PCR; TCRdb keeps in-frame clones, though not all of them. This sample carries about 69,000 clones, approximately 60% of them seen once, and the ten largest clones take over 15%. The sample in question was CD8+ T cells sorted from blood, obtained at week 0. The receptors stem from a human donor with alopecia areata.

V is TRBV6-6 and J is TRBJ1-5; D gene uncertain. V lost 6 bases and J 0 bases, leaving 9 bases between the germline ends. Germline lookup yields CDR1 MNHNY and CDR2 SVGAGI (reference sequence). The CDR3 consists of 14 residues. For the CDR3, the DNA is TGTGCCAGCAGAGATACGGGTAGCAATCAGCCCCAGCATTTT. As protein: CASRDTGSNQPQHF.

The chain recombines TRBV27 with TRBJ2-5; TRBD1 or TRBD2 may be the D gene (5 bases each). The CDR3 is 14 residues long. Germline CDR1 is MNHEY and CDR2 is SMNVEV (reference sequence). V lost 4 bases, J lost 1 base, and 10 bases lay in between. CDR3 in DNA: TGTGCCAGCAGTTATTTGGGGACCCAAGAGACCCAGTACTTC. Protein: CASSYLGTQETQYF.

This clone came up once. V usage is TRBV20-1 and J usage is TRBJ2-1, with no clear D. The CDR3 totals 11 residues. The germline V gene has CDR1 DFQATT and CDR2 SNEGSKA (reference sequence). Trimming shortened V by 3 bases and J by 8 bases, and 8 bases separated the two germline ends. CDR3: CSARLGYEQFF. CDR3 DNA: TGCAGTGCTAGGTTAGGATATGAGCAGTTCTTC.

The chain joins TRBV28 to TRBJ2-1, with a weak D call TRBD2 (5 bases). The CDR3 contains 15 residues. Germline V CDR1 and CDR2: MDHEN, SYDVKM. The germline V and J ends were trimmed by 4 bases and 0 bases, with 10 bases remaining between them. CDR3 coding DNA: TGTGCCAGCAGTTCGACTATTAGCTCCTACAATGAGCAGTTCTTC. Its translation is CASSSTISSYNEQFF.

The genes are TRBV7-6 and TRBJ1-1, with D unclear. The CDR3 covers 15 residues. CDR1 SGHVS and CDR2 FNYEAQ come from the germline V gene. Trimming shortened V by 5 bases and J by 7 bases, and 20 bases separated the two germline ends. CDR3 protein: CASSPSRVDWGEAFF. The CDR3 coding sequence is TGTGCCAGCAGCCCAAGTCGAGTTGATTGGGGTGAAGCTTTCTTT.

This sequence joins TRBV4-1 and TRBJ2-5, with 14 bases fitting TRBD2. This CDR3 spans 16 amino acids. From germline, CDR1 is MGHRA and CDR2 YSYEKL. V was pared by 1 base and J by 12 bases, with 10 bases of the junction left unmatched. CDR3 nucleotides: TGCGCCAGCAGCCAAGGGGGACTAGCGGGGGCCTTGGAGAAGTACTTC. It specifies CASSQGGLAGALEKYF.

This clone came up a few times. The DNA of the CDR3 is TGTGCCAGCATATCACAGGGGACTGAAGCTTTCTTT. It codes for CASISQGTEAFF. J is TRBJ1-1 and V is TRBV27; 7 nucleotides line up with TRBD1. The CDR3 spans 12 residues. Trimming at V came to 7 bases and at J to 5 bases, leaving 4 bases not matched to a gene. Germline V gene lookup returns CDR1 MNHEY and CDR2 SMNVEV (reference sequence).

The rearrangement links TRBV4-3 to TRBJ2-1, with 11 nucleotides matching TRBD2. The germline gives CDR1 LGHNA, CDR2 YSLEER. The CDR3 runs 16 residues. Trimming at V came to 0 bases and at J to 9 bases, leaving 7 bases not matched to a gene. The CDR3 region is CASSQDRVLAGVEQFF. CDR3 DNA: TGCGCCAGCAGCCAAGATCGTGTACTAGCGGGAGTTGAGCAGTTCTTC.

V usage is TRBV29-1 and J usage is TRBJ1-3; D is unresolved. V dropped 1 base and J dropped 0 bases, with 7 bases sitting between them. Germline CDR1 reads SQVTM; CDR2 reads ANQGSEA. The CDR3 totals 14 residues. The CDR3 region has the DNA TGCAGCGTTGAAGGACGGGACTCTGGAAACACCATATATTTT. Its protein is CSVEGRDSGNTIYF.

The rearrangement links TRBV7-9 to TRBJ2-5; D is undetermined. The CDR3 spans 13 residues. Trimming removed 2 bases at V and 6 bases at J, with 10 bases between. Germline CDR1 and CDR2: SEHNR and FQNEAQ (reference sequence). The CDR3 is CASSLPYPQTQYF. CDR3 DNA sequence: TGTGCCAGCAGCTTACCTTACCCCCAGACCCAGTACTTC.

The rearrangement uses TRBV15 and TRBJ2-1; TRBD2 matches at 9 bases. This CDR3 has 16 amino acids. Germline loops: CDR1 LNHNV, CDR2 YYDKDF (reference sequence). V trimming: 7 bases; J trimming: 5 bases; junction bases outside the gene matches: 12. CDR3 residues: CATNLRPGLADNEQFF. CDR3 nucleotides: TGTGCCACCAATCTGAGGCCGGGACTAGCCGACAATGAGCAGTTCTTC.

J is TRBJ1-5 and V is TRBV6-5, with D unclear. The CDR3 contains 14 residues. Trimming cost V 0 bases and J 4 bases, with 7 bases left between them. Germline lookup yields CDR1 MNHEY and CDR2 SVGAGI. CDR3 sequence: CASSYSSGNQPQHF. CDR3 coding DNA: TGTGCCAGCAGTTACTCATCGGGGAATCAGCCCCAGCATTTT.

This clone was seen a few times. The chain employs TRBV5-6 and TRBJ2-4; possibly TRBD1 or TRBD2 for D (5 bases each). Germline-derived CDR1 and CDR2 are SGHDT and YYEEEE. This CDR3 spans 15 amino acids. With 4 bases removed from V and 5 bases from J, the gap between germline ends came to 16 bases. The DNA of the CDR3 is TGTGCCAGCAGCGACCTCCGGGGCCAAGAAAACATTCAGTACTTC. This sequence encodes CASSDLRGQENIQYF.

The chain combines TRBV6-1 with TRBJ2-6, with D uncertain. This CDR3 has 15 residues. V was pared by 6 bases and J by 0 bases, with 9 bases between. Looked up from germline, CDR1 is MNHNS and CDR2 is SASEGT. The CDR3 sequence is CASRTPHSGANVLTF. Written as DNA, the CDR3 is TGTGCCAGCAGAACGCCCCACTCTGGGGCCAACGTCCTGACTTTC.

The chain recombines TRBV30 with TRBJ1-5; D is unclear. Germline V lookup: CDR1 GTSNPN, CDR2 SVGIG (reference sequence). The length of the CDR3 is 13 residues. Between the trimmed V and J ends, which lost 4 bases and 0 bases, there was a span of 7 bases. CDR3 in amino acids: CAWTDNSNQPQHF. CDR3 nucleotides: TGTGCCTGGACAGACAATAGCAATCAGCCCCAGCATTTT.